The rows below give T cell receptor beta chains drawn from one sample of a study of blood T cell repertoires in COVID-19. TCRdb keeps only in-frame clones here, not all; method: immunoSEQ multiplex PCR. The profile shows more than 85,000 clones, about 70% of them singletons. Sequenced input: peripheral blood. The receptors here all came from an older woman with acute or convalescent COVID-19. Each CDR3 is given with its conserved first and last residue. Fields, in order: J gene, V gene, D gene, clone size, CDR3 DNA, CDR3 protein. A D gene is named only where the DNA matches it firmly. Clone size is shown for a subset of rows, as once, few, many or a class of expanded clone.

j_gene: TRBJ1-1
v_gene: TRBV9
d_gene: TRBD1
abundance: NA
CDR3nt: TGTGCCAGCAGCGTAGAAGGAGGGACAGGGGTTAAAGGTGAAGCTTTCTTT
CDR3aa: CASSVEGGTGVKGEAFF

j_gene: TRBJ2-1
v_gene: TRBV25-1
d_gene: NA
abundance: NA
CDR3nt: TGTGCCAGCAGTGGCGGCGGGGGCCTGTTCTTC
CDR3aa: CASSGGGGLFF

j_gene: TRBJ1-4
v_gene: TRBV13
d_gene: TRBD1
abundance: NA
CDR3nt: TGTGCCAGCAGCGTCTCGACAGGGTTTAATGAAAAACTGTTTTTT
CDR3aa: CASSVSTGFNEKLFF

j_gene: TRBJ1-5
v_gene: TRBV27
d_gene: NA
abundance: NA
CDR3nt: TGTGCCAGCGGTCAGACGAGCGAATCGGCCCAGCATTTT
CDR3aa: CASGQTSESAQHF

j_gene: TRBJ2-1
v_gene: TRBV7-2
d_gene: NA
abundance: NA
CDR3nt: TGTGCCAGCAGCTTATCAGCGGCTACCTACAATGAGCAGTTCTTC
CDR3aa: CASSLSAATYNEQFF

j_gene: TRBJ1-3
v_gene: TRBV3-1/TRBV3-2
d_gene: NA
abundance: NA
CDR3nt: TGTGCCAGCAGCCAGGGTTCGGGCTCTGGAAACACCATATATTTT
CDR3aa: CASSQGSGSGNTIYF

j_gene: TRBJ1-6
v_gene: TRBV7-2
d_gene: NA
abundance: NA
CDR3nt: TGTGCCAGCAGCCCATTTCAGGGATACTATAATTCACCCCTCCACTTT
CDR3aa: CASSPFQGYYNSPLHF

j_gene: TRBJ1-2
v_gene: TRBV9
d_gene: TRBD1
abundance: NA
CDR3nt: TGTGCCAGCAGCCCCCAGGACAGGGGTTCATGGGGCTACACCTTC
CDR3aa: CASSPQDRGSWGYTF

j_gene: TRBJ2-7
v_gene: TRBV28
d_gene: TRBD1
abundance: NA
CDR3nt: TGTGCCAGCAGTTTATTAGGGACAGGGGTTTCCTACGAGCAGTACTTC
CDR3aa: CASSLLGTGVSYEQYF

j_gene: TRBJ1-2
v_gene: TRBV2
d_gene: TRBD1
abundance: NA
CDR3nt: TGTGCCAGCAGGGTGGGTAGGGGGCTGGATGGCTACACCTTC
CDR3aa: CASRVGRGLDGYTF

j_gene: TRBJ2-2
v_gene: TRBV4-2
d_gene: TRBD2
abundance: NA
CDR3nt: TGTGCCAGCAGCCATGGCGGGGGAAAGAACACCGGGGAGCTGTTTTTT
CDR3aa: CASSHGGGKNTGELFF

j_gene: TRBJ2-1
v_gene: TRBV4-1
d_gene: NA
abundance: few
CDR3nt: TGCGCCAGCAGCACAAGAATGGGGCAGTTCGCCTACAATGAGCAGTTCTTC
CDR3aa: CASSTRMGQFAYNEQFF

j_gene: TRBJ2-2
v_gene: TRBV6-4
d_gene: NA
abundance: NA
CDR3nt: TGTGCCAGCAGTGACTCGAGATCGAACACCGGGGAGCTGTTTTTT
CDR3aa: CASSDSRSNTGELFF

j_gene: TRBJ2-2
v_gene: TRBV5-5
d_gene: NA
abundance: NA
CDR3nt: TGTGCCAGCAGCGCGTCCACAGAGACCGGGGAGCTGTTTTTT
CDR3aa: CASSASTETGELFF

j_gene: TRBJ2-6
v_gene: TRBV4-2
d_gene: TRBD2
abundance: NA
CDR3nt: TGTGCCAGCAGCCAAGACCCGACGGGGGGGGCCCCTTCTGGGGCCAACGTCCTGACTTTC
CDR3aa: CASSQDPTGGAPSGANVLTF

j_gene: TRBJ1-1
v_gene: TRBV7-2
d_gene: TRBD1
abundance: NA
CDR3nt: TGTGCCAGCAGCTCAACCCGGGACAGGGGTGGGACTGAAGCTTTCTTT
CDR3aa: CASSSTRDRGGTEAFF

j_gene: TRBJ2-2
v_gene: TRBV7-2
d_gene: NA
abundance: NA
CDR3nt: TGTGCCAGCAGCTTGACAGACACCGGGGAGCTGTTTTTT
CDR3aa: CASSLTDTGELFF

j_gene: TRBJ1-6
v_gene: TRBV6-6
d_gene: TRBD1
abundance: NA
CDR3nt: TGTGCCAGCAGTTCTCGGGACAGGGTTATGGAGCCCCTCCACTTT
CDR3aa: CASSSRDRVMEPLHF

j_gene: TRBJ2-7
v_gene: TRBV6-6
d_gene: TRBD2
abundance: many
CDR3nt: TGTGCCAGCAGACGCGCTGGGAGGGGTCTTTACGAGCAGTACTTC
CDR3aa: CASRRAGRGLYEQYF

j_gene: TRBJ1-1
v_gene: TRBV19
d_gene: TRBD1
abundance: NA
CDR3nt: TGTGCCAGTAGTTCGGCAGGGGGCAGGAACACTGAAGCTTTCTTT
CDR3aa: CASSSAGGRNTEAFF

j_gene: TRBJ1-6
v_gene: TRBV4-1
d_gene: TRBD1
abundance: few
CDR3nt: TGCGCCAGCAGTGGACAGACCCGGGACAGGGGTTCACCCCTCCACTTT
CDR3aa: CASSGQTRDRGSPLHF

j_gene: TRBJ1-6
v_gene: TRBV3-1/TRBV3-2
d_gene: TRBD1
abundance: once
CDR3nt: TGTGCCAGCAGCCTTGGACAGGGATCCTATAATTCACCCCTCCACTTT
CDR3aa: CASSLGQGSYNSPLHF

j_gene: TRBJ2-7
v_gene: TRBV7-9
d_gene: TRBD1
abundance: NA
CDR3nt: TGTGCCAGCAGCTCAGGGGGCGTTATCTACGAGCAGTACTTC
CDR3aa: CASSSGGVIYEQYF

j_gene: TRBJ1-2
v_gene: TRBV25-1
d_gene: NA
abundance: NA
CDR3nt: TGTGCCAGCAGTGATAATGGCTACACCTTC
CDR3aa: CASSDNGYTF

j_gene: TRBJ2-2
v_gene: TRBV4-3
d_gene: TRBD2
abundance: NA
CDR3nt: TGCGCCAGCAGCCGGGACCACGGGACTAGTTCGATCGGGGAGCTGTTTTTT
CDR3aa: CASSRDHGTSSIGELFF

j_gene: TRBJ1-2
v_gene: TRBV27
d_gene: NA
abundance: few
CDR3nt: TGTGCCAGCAGCCCATTATTTTGGGGGCCGAGTGATAACTATGGCTACACCTTC
CDR3aa: CASSPLFWGPSDNYGYTF

j_gene: TRBJ1-6
v_gene: TRBV7-2
d_gene: NA
abundance: NA
CDR3nt: TGTGCCAGCAGCGAGAGCTCCTATAATTCACCCCTCCACTTT
CDR3aa: CASSESSYNSPLHF

j_gene: TRBJ2-7
v_gene: TRBV18
d_gene: NA
abundance: NA
CDR3nt: TGTGCCAGCTCACCTAAACTGGACAGCACCTACGAGCAGTACTTC
CDR3aa: CASSPKLDSTYEQYF

j_gene: TRBJ1-2
v_gene: TRBV12-3/TRBV12-4
d_gene: NA
abundance: few
CDR3nt: TGTGCCAGCGGATGGGCCGGTAGTAGATACACCTTC
CDR3aa: CASGWAGSRYTF

j_gene: TRBJ2-1
v_gene: TRBV5-1
d_gene: NA
abundance: NA
CDR3nt: TGCGCCAGCAGCTTGGTCGGGGACTCCTACAATGAGCAGTTCTTC
CDR3aa: CASSLVGDSYNEQFF

j_gene: TRBJ1-1
v_gene: TRBV14
d_gene: TRBD1
abundance: NA
CDR3nt: TGTGCCAGCAGCCAACTGGACAGGGCCACTGAAGCTTTCTTT
CDR3aa: CASSQLDRATEAFF

j_gene: TRBJ2-7
v_gene: TRBV24-1
d_gene: TRBD1
abundance: once
CDR3nt: TGTGCCACCAGTGATCATCATGGACAGGGACTTAACTTC
CDR3aa: CATSDHHGQGLNF